This entry is about one T cell receptor beta chain. 13 Jbeta primers and 60 Vbeta primers were used for the PCR. Profiling relied on immunoSEQ multiplex PCR, and the TCRdb table lists in-frame clones only, not all of them. This sample's table has about 62,000 clones. This sample was taken from a study of cytomegalovirus exposure and HLA in healthy donors. The CDR3 spans 14 residues. The V end lost 1 base, the J end lost 1 base, and 9 bases lay between the germline ends. Germline values: CDR1 SGHKS, CDR2 YYEKEE (reference sequence). The V and J genes are TRBV5-5 and TRBJ2-7, with D tentatively TRBD2 (6 bases). Material: PBMCs. The origin of this receptor is a young man in good health and CMV-seropositive. This CDR3 is CASSLSGESYEQYF. The CDR3 DNA is TGTGCCAGCAGCTTGTCGGGGGAGTCCTACGAGCAGTACTTC.